The 11 T cell receptor beta chains reported below all come from one sample, sequenced in a study of blood T cells in healthy people across ages. Sample-barcoded 5' priming and a J-beta primer mix drove a second PCR of about 6 to 12 cycles. TCRdb independently ran MiXCR on the 5' RACE reads; one entry per CDR3 protein. The table has nearly 800,000 distinct CDR3 sequences, just under 25% seen once; the top ten hold around 3.6%. The data also belong to a second study, concerning T cells of mothers and their children.

Source material: blood. Receptors were obtained from a boy under 18 in good health.

This clonotype has more than one count but fewer than ten. The chain carries TRBV3-1 and TRBJ2-2; 10 bases fit TRBD1. The CDR3 length is 15 residues. CDR1 is LGHDT, CDR2 YNNKEL, per germline (reference sequence). Trimming cost V 8 bases and J 6 bases; bases outside gene matches: 9. For the CDR3, the DNA is TGTGCCAGCCGCCGGACAGGGGGAATTTCCGGGGAGCTGTTTTTT. Protein: CASRRTGGISGELFF.

This clonotype was detected a few times. This chain uses TRBV10-3 with TRBJ1-1; D is perhaps TRBD1 (5 bases). The CDR3 runs to 16 residues. V was clipped by 4 bases and J by 1 base, with 16 bases between them. Germline lookup yields CDR1 ENHRY and CDR2 SYGVKD. The CDR3 loop reads CAISAFRGGKNTEAFF. In nucleotides, the CDR3 is TGTGCCATCAGTGCTTTTCGGGGGGGTAAGAACACTGAAGCTTTCTTT.

Turning to this clonotype: A much bigger clone sits one base away, suggesting this may be a read error. The chain joins TRBV7-9 to TRBJ2-1; 16 bases align to TRBD2. CDR1 and CDR2 from the germline V gene are SEHNR and FQNEAQ (reference sequence). The CDR3 extends over 19 amino acids. CDR3 coding DNA: TGTGTCAGCAGCTCACCGGGACTAGCGGGAGGGTCCTCCTACAATGAGCAGTTCTTC. Protein product: CVSSSPGLAGGSSYNEQFF. The variable domain in full, with the rest retrieved from reference TRBV7-9 and TRBJ2-1, is DTGVSQNPRHKITKRGQNVTFRCDPISEHNRLYWYRQTLGQGPEFLTYFQNEAQLEKSRLLSDRFSAERPKGSFSTLEIQRTEQGDSAMYLCVSSSPGLAGGSSYNEQFFGPGTRLTVL.

The chain employs TRBV7-2 and TRBJ2-4; 8 bases map to TRBD2. Germline CDR1 SGHTA, CDR2 FQGNSA. V gave up 3 bases and J gave up 6 bases; unmatched junction bases: 4. CDR3 size: 14 residues. CDR3 in DNA: TGTGCCAGCAGCTTTGGACTAGCACGAAACATTCAGTACTTC. This encodes CASSFGLARNIQYF.

This clonotype was detected a few times. The chain has TRBV5-1 and TRBJ1-1; weak D call: TRBD1 (6 bases). Trimming removed 4 bases from V and 0 bases from J, with 13 bases in between. The length of the CDR3 is 15 residues. CDR1 is SGHRS, CDR2 YFSETQ, per germline. Written as DNA, the CDR3 is TGCGCCAGCAGCGTCAGGGGCGCCATGAACACTGAAGCTTTCTTT. Its protein product is CASSVRGAMNTEAFF. The full variable domain, in which reference TRBV5-1 and TRBJ1-1 provide the parts outside the CDR3, is KAGVTQTPRYLIKTRGQQVTLSCSPISGHRSVSWYQQTPGQGLQFLFEYFSETQRNKGNFPGRFSGRQFSNSRSEMNVSTLELGDSALYLCASSVRGAMNTEAFFGQGTRLTVV.

The chain is built from TRBV9 and TRBJ2-5; 10 bases are a match to TRBD2. The J call may be incorrect, as the DNA end agrees better with TRBJ2-7. From germline, CDR1 is SGDLS and CDR2 YYNGEE. CDR3 size: 16 residues. The CDR3: CASVRTSGLSFYEQYF. The CDR3 bases are TGTGCCAGCGTCAGGACTAGCGGATTATCTTTCTACGAGCAGTACTTC.

This clonotype occurred a few times. The chain has TRBV5-1 and TRBJ2-5; D unclear. V lost 2 bases and J lost 4, with 12 bases in between. The CDR3 runs 14 residues. Germline V gene lookup returns CDR1 SGHRS and CDR2 YFSETQ. CDR3 DNA sequence: TGCGCCAGCAGCTTCGAGTTAAGATCAGAGACCCAGTACTTC. Translation: CASSFELRSETQYF.

The chain recombines TRBV7-2 with TRBJ1-2, with TRBD1 matching 8 bases. CDR1 and CDR2 from the germline V gene are SGHTA and FQGNSA. J lost 5 bases, V lost 3 bases, and 8 bases had no gene match. The CDR3 is 15 residues long. The CDR3 here is CASSFWIQGGYGYTF. The DNA of the CDR3 is TGTGCCAGCAGCTTTTGGATACAGGGGGGGTATGGCTACACCTTC.

This clonotype came up a few times. The chain uses TRBV5-6 and TRBJ1-1; no clear D gene. Per the germline V gene, CDR1 is SGHDT and CDR2 is YYEEEE. V was shortened by 2 bases and J by 3 bases, with 8 bases between the two germline ends. The CDR3 covers 13 residues. The CDR3: CASSFDSDTEAFF. The CDR3 DNA sequence: TGTGCCAGCAGCTTTGACTCCGACACTGAAGCTTTCTTT. Together with reference TRBV5-6 and TRBJ1-1, the CDR3 gives the full variable domain: DAGVTQSPTHLIKTRGQQVTLRCSPKSGHDTVSWYQQALGQGPQFIFQYYEEEERQRGNFPDRFSGHQFPNYSSELNVNALLLGDSALYLCASSFDSDTEAFFGQGTRLTVV.

The chain has TRBV20-1 and TRBJ2-7; D uncertain. The CDR3 contains 14 residues. The V gene's germline CDR1 is DFQATT and CDR2 SNEGSKA (reference sequence). V shed 0 bases and J shed 6 bases, with 15 bases lying between them. This CDR3 is CSARDLERYSEQYF. CDR3 coding DNA: TGCAGTGCTAGAGATCTTGAGAGGTACTCCGAGCAGTACTTC.

The genes are TRBV6-5 and TRBJ2-7, with D maybe TRBD2 (5 bases). The DNA matches TRBJ2-1 better at its end, which makes the J call doubtful. Germline V lookup: CDR1 MNHEY, CDR2 SVGAGI. The CDR3 covers 16 residues. As DNA, the CDR3 is TGTGCCAGCAGCGCACTAGGGCTCGGGTCCTACAATGAGCAGTTCTTC. This encodes CASSALGLGSYNEQFF.